A selection of T cell receptor beta chains follows, all from one sample in a study of patients and donors after allogeneic stem cell transplantation. TCRdb used MiXCR to reprocess the RT-PCR reads, holding one entry per CDR3 protein. The table shows hundreds of thousands of distinct CDR3 sequences, with roughly 17% occurring only once. Sequencing input: blood, either unsorted or a sorted T cell fraction (not recorded which). Receptor source: a human donor who was either an allogeneic HSCT recipient or a stem cell or donor lymphocyte infusion donor (not recorded which). It is not recorded whose cells these are; they may come from a transplant donor. Each CDR3 is given with its conserved first and last residue. D genes are given only for firm matches. Clone size is stated in some rows and not others, as once, few, many or a class when expanded.

clone size: few; D gene: TRBD2; CDR3 length: 17; J gene: TRBJ2-3; V gene: TRBV5-1; CDR3 protein: CASSLALTSGNTDTQYF; CDR3 DNA: TGCGCCAGCAGCTTGGCCCTGACTAGCGGGAACACAGATACGCAGTATTTT
clone size: few; D gene: -; CDR3 length: 15; J gene: TRBJ2-7; V gene: TRBV18; CDR3 protein: CASSPSLQGLYEQYF; CDR3 DNA: TGTGCCAGCTCACCTTCGCTTCAGGGACTCTACGAGCAGTACTTC
clone size: few; D gene: TRBD1; CDR3 length: 18; J gene: TRBJ2-2; V gene: TRBV12-3/TRBV12-4; CDR3 protein: CASRIRDRGPYDTGELFF; CDR3 DNA: TGTGCCAGCAGGATCCGGGACAGGGGCCCCTACGACACCGGGGAGCTGTTTTTT
clone size: few; D gene: -; CDR3 length: 14; J gene: TRBJ1-1; V gene: TRBV5-1; CDR3 protein: CASRLNRVNTEAFF; CDR3 DNA: TGCGCCAGCAGGCTTAACAGGGTGAACACTGAAGCTTTCTTT
clone size: few; D gene: -; CDR3 length: 15; J gene: TRBJ2-5; V gene: TRBV5-1; CDR3 protein: CASSGGGARGETQYF; CDR3 DNA: TGCGCCAGCAGCGGAGGTGGGGCGAGAGGAGAGACCCAGTACTTC
clone size: few; D gene: -; CDR3 length: 15; J gene: TRBJ1-6; V gene: TRBV6-1; CDR3 protein: CASSGVSSYNSPLHF; CDR3 DNA: TGTGCCAGCAGTGGTGTCAGCTCCTATAATTCACCCCTCCACTTT
clone size: many; D gene: TRBD2; CDR3 length: 16; J gene: TRBJ2-1; V gene: TRBV12-3/TRBV12-4; CDR3 protein: CASSRLAASSYNEQFF; CDR3 DNA: TGTGCCAGCAGTCGGCTAGCGGCTAGCTCCTACAATGAGCAGTTCTTC
clone size: many; D gene: TRBD1; CDR3 length: 15; J gene: TRBJ1-5; V gene: TRBV5-1; CDR3 protein: CASSLEGASNQPQHF; CDR3 DNA: TGCGCCAGCAGCTTGGAGGGGGCAAGCAATCAGCCCCAGCATTTT
clone size: many; D gene: -; CDR3 length: 18; J gene: TRBJ1-1; V gene: TRBV6-5; CDR3 protein: CASSYLTGFRQMNTEAFF; CDR3 DNA: TGTGCCAGCAGTTACCTGACGGGGTTCCGACAGATGAACACTGAAGCTTTCTTT
clone size: -; D gene: -; CDR3 length: 16; J gene: TRBJ2-3; V gene: TRBV2; CDR3 protein: CASSEEGGVFADTQYF; CDR3 DNA: TGTGCCAGCAGTGAAGAAGGAGGGGTGTTCGCAGATACGCAGTATTTT
clone size: -; D gene: TRBD2; CDR3 length: 15; J gene: TRBJ2-1; V gene: TRBV12-3/TRBV12-4; CDR3 protein: CASSSAGVKYNEQFF; CDR3 DNA: TGTGCCAGCAGTTCGGCGGGAGTAAAGTACAATGAGCAGTTCTTC
clone size: many; D gene: TRBD2; CDR3 length: 16; J gene: TRBJ2-2; V gene: TRBV5-1; CDR3 protein: CASSLLTSGMTGELFF; CDR3 DNA: TGCGCCAGCAGCTTACTGACTAGCGGGATGACCGGGGAGCTGTTTTTT
clone size: -; D gene: -; CDR3 length: 13; J gene: TRBJ1-2; V gene: TRBV2; CDR3 protein: CASSEARSGGYTF; CDR3 DNA: TGTGCCAGCAGTGAAGCACGGTCAGGAGGCTACACCTTC
clone size: few; D gene: -; CDR3 length: 14; J gene: TRBJ1-1; V gene: TRBV4-1; CDR3 protein: CASSRGDGGGEAFF; CDR3 DNA: TGCGCCAGCAGCCGCGGGGACGGTGGTGGTGAAGCTTTCTTT
clone size: few; D gene: -; CDR3 length: 11; J gene: TRBJ2-7; V gene: TRBV20-1; CDR3 protein: CSARGQEEQYF; CDR3 DNA: TGCAGTGCTAGAGGCCAGGAAGAGCAGTACTTC
clone size: -; D gene: -; CDR3 length: 15; J gene: TRBJ2-1; V gene: TRBV20-1; CDR3 protein: CSARVLGAAYNEQFF; CDR3 DNA: TGCAGTGCTAGAGTATTAGGGGCCGCTTACAATGAGCAGTTCTTC
clone size: many; D gene: TRBD1; CDR3 length: 15; J gene: TRBJ1-6; V gene: TRBV5-1; CDR3 protein: CASSSGQGGNSPLHF; CDR3 DNA: TGCGCCAGCAGCTCCGGACAGGGGGGCAATTCACCCCTCCACTTT
clone size: few; D gene: -; CDR3 length: 16; J gene: TRBJ2-3; V gene: TRBV4-3; CDR3 protein: CASSQDLGKPTDTQYF; CDR3 DNA: TGCGCCAGCAGCCAAGATCTCGGAAAACCCACAGATACGCAGTATTTT
clone size: many; D gene: TRBD2; CDR3 length: 15; J gene: TRBJ2-4; V gene: TRBV5-1; CDR3 protein: CASSSVGLAKNIQYF; CDR3 DNA: TGCGCCAGCAGCTCGGTAGGACTAGCGAAAAACATTCAGTACTTC
clone size: once; D gene: TRBD2; CDR3 length: 16; J gene: TRBJ2-1; V gene: TRBV5-1; CDR3 protein: CASSLPREGPSDEQFF; CDR3 DNA: TGCGCCAGCAGCTTGCCGCGGGAGGGCCCTAGTGATGAGCAGTTCTTC
clone size: -; D gene: TRBD1; CDR3 length: 15; J gene: TRBJ1-3; V gene: TRBV12-3/TRBV12-4; CDR3 protein: CASSPGGNSGNTIYF; CDR3 DNA: TGTGCCAGCAGCCCAGGGGGCAACTCTGGAAACACCATATATTTT
clone size: many; D gene: TRBD2; CDR3 length: 16; J gene: TRBJ2-1; V gene: TRBV12-3/TRBV12-4; CDR3 protein: CASSFETSGRNNEQFF; CDR3 DNA: TGTGCCAGCAGTTTCGAGACTAGCGGGAGGAACAATGAGCAGTTCTTC
clone size: -; D gene: -; CDR3 length: 13; J gene: TRBJ1-5; V gene: TRBV30; CDR3 protein: CAWKGQNNQPQHF; CDR3 DNA: TGTGCCTGGAAAGGACAAAACAATCAGCCCCAGCATTTT
clone size: -; D gene: -; CDR3 length: 16; J gene: TRBJ2-7; V gene: TRBV6-5; CDR3 protein: CASSYSKLDLSYEQYF; CDR3 DNA: TGTGCCAGCAGTTACTCGAAACTCGATCTTTCCTACGAGCAGTACTTC
clone size: -; D gene: -; CDR3 length: 13; J gene: TRBJ1-3; V gene: TRBV20-1; CDR3 protein: CSARGDSGNTIYF; CDR3 DNA: TGCAGTGCTAGGGGGGATTCTGGAAACACCATATATTTT
clone size: few; D gene: TRBD2; CDR3 length: 13; J gene: TRBJ2-7; V gene: TRBV5-1; CDR3 protein: CASSLLGGTEQYF; CDR3 DNA: TGCGCCAGCAGCCTCCTGGGGGGGACCGAGCAGTACTTC
clone size: few; D gene: TRBD2; CDR3 length: 15; J gene: TRBJ2-5; V gene: TRBV5-1; CDR3 protein: CASSLGASGQETQYF; CDR3 DNA: TGCGCCAGCAGCTTGGGTGCTAGCGGGCAAGAGACCCAGTACTTC
clone size: few; D gene: -; CDR3 length: 12; J gene: TRBJ2-1; V gene: TRBV4-3; CDR3 protein: CASSGGNNEQFF; CDR3 DNA: TGCGCCAGCAGCGGGGGCAACAATGAGCAGTTCTTC